These T cell receptor beta chains were read from a single sample in a study of regulatory T cells in long-lasting Graves disease. TCRdb passed the multiplex PCR reads through MiXCR, listing each CDR3 protein once. The table shows roughly 560,000 distinct CDR3 sequences, with around 16% occurring only once. These data also featured in a second study, about T cells in Graves' hyperthyroidism and ophthalmopathy.

Sample: peripheral blood mononuclear cells (PBMCs), taken at new diagnosis, from a patient treated with antithyroid drugs. The origin of the receptors is a woman aged 35-60 years with Graves disease. Both conserved end residues are part of each CDR3. Each record gives: CDR3 protein, J gene, V gene.

cdr3_aa: CASSEARTPYSHGYTF
j_call: TRBJ1-2
v_call: TRBV6-1

cdr3_aa: CASRWTASNEKLFF
j_call: TRBJ1-4
v_call: TRBV27

cdr3_aa: CASSLLAGALRNEQFF
j_call: TRBJ2-1
v_call: TRBV5-1

cdr3_aa: CATSVSGGLKETQYF
j_call: TRBJ2-5
v_call: TRBV24-1

cdr3_aa: CAISYGSYEQYF
j_call: TRBJ2-7
v_call: TRBV10-3

cdr3_aa: CATSPRQPNTEAFF
j_call: TRBJ1-1
v_call: TRBV15

cdr3_aa: CASTKTGDSNQPQHF
j_call: TRBJ1-5
v_call: TRBV11-2

cdr3_aa: CASSQTGTLNTEAFF
j_call: TRBJ1-1
v_call: TRBV7-2

cdr3_aa: CASSLEPHHNSPLHF
j_call: TRBJ1-6
v_call: TRBV7-8

cdr3_aa: CASSPLRGEETQYF
j_call: TRBJ2-5
v_call: TRBV6-4

cdr3_aa: CASRNQGSEQYF
j_call: TRBJ2-7
v_call: TRBV6-1

cdr3_aa: CAWSVLSDEQYF
j_call: TRBJ2-7
v_call: TRBV30

cdr3_aa: CASTKGLGSSYEQYF
j_call: TRBJ2-7
v_call: TRBV28

cdr3_aa: CASSIETSETQYF
j_call: TRBJ2-5
v_call: TRBV11-2

cdr3_aa: CSARDSVAEQYF
j_call: TRBJ2-7
v_call: TRBV20-1

cdr3_aa: CSAGPSGGILAKNIQYF
j_call: TRBJ2-4
v_call: TRBV20-1

cdr3_aa: CASSPRTGYSSTEAFF
j_call: TRBJ1-1
v_call: TRBV19

cdr3_aa: CASSEAESEDQPQHF
j_call: TRBJ1-5
v_call: TRBV2

cdr3_aa: CASSPGTGLNSPLHF
j_call: TRBJ1-6
v_call: TRBV18

cdr3_aa: CASTSDGFNEKLFF
j_call: TRBJ1-4
v_call: TRBV12-3/TRBV12-4

cdr3_aa: CSARAQGPRSPLHF
j_call: TRBJ1-6
v_call: TRBV20-1

cdr3_aa: CASSPRFSGGYNEQFF
j_call: TRBJ2-1
v_call: TRBV9

cdr3_aa: CASSSWGAGNTIYF
j_call: TRBJ1-3
v_call: TRBV7-2

cdr3_aa: CASSPGTPTGTQYF
j_call: TRBJ2-5
v_call: TRBV5-1

cdr3_aa: CASSLGSETQYF
j_call: TRBJ2-5
v_call: TRBV12-3/TRBV12-4

cdr3_aa: CASSLYFGQGSNQPQHF
j_call: TRBJ1-5
v_call: TRBV28

cdr3_aa: CASSEGAAGYTF
j_call: TRBJ1-2
v_call: TRBV28

cdr3_aa: CASSQPLIDSNQPQHF
j_call: TRBJ1-5
v_call: TRBV6-1

cdr3_aa: CASSEERWFGGAGGSPLHF
j_call: TRBJ1-6
v_call: TRBV2

cdr3_aa: CASRRFEGSTDTQYF
j_call: TRBJ2-3
v_call: TRBV19

cdr3_aa: CASSLDRERNQPQHF
j_call: TRBJ1-5
v_call: TRBV7-4

cdr3_aa: CASSELQGVYRGNTEAFF
j_call: TRBJ1-1
v_call: TRBV6-1

cdr3_aa: CASSPWTSGGSYEQYF
j_call: TRBJ2-7
v_call: TRBV7-6

cdr3_aa: CASNPQTGFGEKLFF
j_call: TRBJ1-4
v_call: TRBV19

cdr3_aa: CASSSGGGGDSPLHF
j_call: TRBJ1-6
v_call: TRBV7-9

cdr3_aa: CASSSRNFFRVVGYTF
j_call: TRBJ1-2
v_call: TRBV6-2/TRBV6-3

cdr3_aa: CASSLSGGAHNEQFF
j_call: TRBJ2-1
v_call: TRBV5-5

cdr3_aa: CASSVNRDSLEQETQYF
j_call: TRBJ2-5
v_call: TRBV9

cdr3_aa: CASSPGRTGTGNTIYF
j_call: TRBJ1-3
v_call: TRBV12-3/TRBV12-4

cdr3_aa: CATSRDRSAIGAFF
j_call: TRBJ1-1
v_call: TRBV15

cdr3_aa: CASSDVGVNQPQHF
j_call: TRBJ1-5
v_call: TRBV6-1

cdr3_aa: CASSQTSANEQFF
j_call: TRBJ2-1
v_call: TRBV11-2

cdr3_aa: CASSYASGGELFF
j_call: TRBJ2-2
v_call: TRBV6-2/TRBV6-3

cdr3_aa: CASSSRGRGTEAFF
j_call: TRBJ1-1
v_call: TRBV7-3

cdr3_aa: CASSPRDPETQYF
j_call: TRBJ2-5
v_call: TRBV18

cdr3_aa: CASSLLAEHQETQYF
j_call: TRBJ2-5
v_call: TRBV27

cdr3_aa: CASSQTSSGNTIYF
j_call: TRBJ1-3
v_call: TRBV3-1

cdr3_aa: CASSSGGDGYTF
j_call: TRBJ1-2
v_call: TRBV18

cdr3_aa: CASTGTGRADTQYF
j_call: TRBJ2-3
v_call: TRBV10-3

cdr3_aa: CASRQDSTYEQYF
j_call: TRBJ2-7
v_call: TRBV6-1

cdr3_aa: CASSEGRGQETQYF
j_call: TRBJ2-5
v_call: TRBV2